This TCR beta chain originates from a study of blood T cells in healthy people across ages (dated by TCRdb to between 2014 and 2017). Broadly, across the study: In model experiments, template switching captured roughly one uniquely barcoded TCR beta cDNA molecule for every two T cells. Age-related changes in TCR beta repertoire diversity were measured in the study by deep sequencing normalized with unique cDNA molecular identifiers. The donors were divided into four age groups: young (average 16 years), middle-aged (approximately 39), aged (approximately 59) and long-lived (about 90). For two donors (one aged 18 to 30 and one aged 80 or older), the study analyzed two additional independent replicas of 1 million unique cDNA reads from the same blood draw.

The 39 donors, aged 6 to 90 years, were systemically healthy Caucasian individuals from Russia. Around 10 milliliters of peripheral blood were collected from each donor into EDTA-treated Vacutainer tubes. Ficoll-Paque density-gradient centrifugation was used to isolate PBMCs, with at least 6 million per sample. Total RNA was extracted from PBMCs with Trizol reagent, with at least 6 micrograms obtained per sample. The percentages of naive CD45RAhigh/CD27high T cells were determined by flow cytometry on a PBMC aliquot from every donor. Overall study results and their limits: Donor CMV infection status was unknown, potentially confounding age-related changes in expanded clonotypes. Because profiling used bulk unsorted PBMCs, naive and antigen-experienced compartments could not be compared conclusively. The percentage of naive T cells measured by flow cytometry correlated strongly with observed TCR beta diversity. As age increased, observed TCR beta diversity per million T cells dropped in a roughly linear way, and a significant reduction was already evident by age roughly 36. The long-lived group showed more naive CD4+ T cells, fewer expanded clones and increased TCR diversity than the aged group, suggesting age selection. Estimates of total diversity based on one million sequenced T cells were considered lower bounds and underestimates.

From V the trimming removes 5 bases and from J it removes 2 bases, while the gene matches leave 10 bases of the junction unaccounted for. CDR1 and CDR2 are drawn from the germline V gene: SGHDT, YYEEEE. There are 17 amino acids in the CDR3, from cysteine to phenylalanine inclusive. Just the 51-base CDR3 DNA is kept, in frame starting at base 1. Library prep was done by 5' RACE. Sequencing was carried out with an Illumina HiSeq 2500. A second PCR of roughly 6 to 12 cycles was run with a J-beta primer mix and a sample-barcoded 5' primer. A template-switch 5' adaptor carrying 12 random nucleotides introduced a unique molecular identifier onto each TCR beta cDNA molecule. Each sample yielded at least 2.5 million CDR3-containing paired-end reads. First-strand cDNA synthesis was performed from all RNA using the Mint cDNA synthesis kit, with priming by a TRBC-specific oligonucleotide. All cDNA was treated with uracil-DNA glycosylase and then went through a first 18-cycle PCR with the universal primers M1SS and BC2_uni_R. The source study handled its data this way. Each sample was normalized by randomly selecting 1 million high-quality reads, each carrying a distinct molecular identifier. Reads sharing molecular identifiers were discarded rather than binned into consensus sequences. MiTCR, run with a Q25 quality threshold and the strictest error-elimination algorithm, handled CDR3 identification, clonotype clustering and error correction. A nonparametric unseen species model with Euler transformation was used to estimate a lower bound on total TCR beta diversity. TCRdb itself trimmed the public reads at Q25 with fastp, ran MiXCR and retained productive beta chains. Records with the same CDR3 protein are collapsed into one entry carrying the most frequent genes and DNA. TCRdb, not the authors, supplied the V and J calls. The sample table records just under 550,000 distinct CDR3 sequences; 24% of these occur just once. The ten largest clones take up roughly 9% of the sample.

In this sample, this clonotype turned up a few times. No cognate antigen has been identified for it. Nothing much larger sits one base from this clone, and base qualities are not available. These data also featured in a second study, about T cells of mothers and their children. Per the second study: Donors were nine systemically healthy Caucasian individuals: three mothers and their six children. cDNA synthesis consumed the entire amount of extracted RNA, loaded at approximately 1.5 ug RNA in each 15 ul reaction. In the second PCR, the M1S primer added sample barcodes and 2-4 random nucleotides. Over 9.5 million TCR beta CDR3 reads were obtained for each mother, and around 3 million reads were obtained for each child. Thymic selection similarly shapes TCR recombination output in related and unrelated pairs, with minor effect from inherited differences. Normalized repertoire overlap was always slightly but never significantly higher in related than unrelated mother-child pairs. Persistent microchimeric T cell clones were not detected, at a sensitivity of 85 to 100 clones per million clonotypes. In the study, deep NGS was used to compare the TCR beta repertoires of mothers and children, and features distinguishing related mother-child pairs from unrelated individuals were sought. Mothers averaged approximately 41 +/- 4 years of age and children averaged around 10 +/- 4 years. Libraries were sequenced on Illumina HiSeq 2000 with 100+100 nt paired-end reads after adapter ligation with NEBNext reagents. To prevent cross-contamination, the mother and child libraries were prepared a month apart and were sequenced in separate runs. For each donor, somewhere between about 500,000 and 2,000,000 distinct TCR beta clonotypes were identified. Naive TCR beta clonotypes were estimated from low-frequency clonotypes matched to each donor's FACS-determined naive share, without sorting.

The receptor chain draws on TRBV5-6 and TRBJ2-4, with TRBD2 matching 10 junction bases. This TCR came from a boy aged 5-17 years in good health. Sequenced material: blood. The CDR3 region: CASSTTAGGFSKNIQYF. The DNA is TGTGCCAGCAGTACGACAGCGGGGGGGTTCTCCAAAAACATTCAGTACTTC. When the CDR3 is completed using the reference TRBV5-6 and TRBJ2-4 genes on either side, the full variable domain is DAGVTQSPTHLIKTRGQQVTLRCSPKSGHDTVSWYQQALGQGPQFIFQYYEEEERQRGNFPDRFSGHQFPNYSSELNVNALLLGDSALYLCASSTTAGGFSKNIQYFGAGTRLSVL.